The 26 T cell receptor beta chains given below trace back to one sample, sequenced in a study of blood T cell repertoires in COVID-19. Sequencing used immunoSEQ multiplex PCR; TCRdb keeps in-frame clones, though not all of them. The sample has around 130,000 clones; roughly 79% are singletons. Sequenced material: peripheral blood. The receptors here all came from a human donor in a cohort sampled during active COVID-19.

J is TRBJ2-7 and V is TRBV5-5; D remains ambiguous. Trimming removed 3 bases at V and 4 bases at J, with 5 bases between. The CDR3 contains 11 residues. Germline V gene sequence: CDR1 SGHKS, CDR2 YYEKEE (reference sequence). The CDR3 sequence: CASSWQYEQYF. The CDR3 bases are TGTGCCAGCAGCTGGCAGTACGAGCAGTACTTC. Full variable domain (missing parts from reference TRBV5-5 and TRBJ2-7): DAGVTQSPTHLIKTRGQQVTLRCSPISGHKSVSWYQQVLGQGPQFIFQYYEKEERGRGNFPDRFSARQFPNYSSELNVNALLLGDSALYLCASSWQYEQYFGPGTRLTVT.

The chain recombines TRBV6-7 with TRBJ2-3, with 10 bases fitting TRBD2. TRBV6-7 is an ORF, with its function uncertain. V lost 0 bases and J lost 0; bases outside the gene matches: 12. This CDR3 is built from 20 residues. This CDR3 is CASSYSSGRTSGVSTDTQYF. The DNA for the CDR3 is TGTGCCAGCAGTTACTCGTCAGGTCGGACTAGCGGAGTCAGCACAGATACGCAGTATTTT.

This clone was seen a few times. In DNA form, the CDR3 reads TGTGCCAGCAGCTTAGATTTCGGGGTCTATGGCTACACCTTC. Amino acid sequence: CASSLDFGVYGYTF. This sequence joins TRBV7-9 and TRBJ1-2; unclear D gene. V lost 1 base, J lost 4 bases, and 10 bases lay in between. In germline, CDR1 is SEHNR, CDR2 FQNEAQ (reference sequence). This CDR3 region has 14 residues.

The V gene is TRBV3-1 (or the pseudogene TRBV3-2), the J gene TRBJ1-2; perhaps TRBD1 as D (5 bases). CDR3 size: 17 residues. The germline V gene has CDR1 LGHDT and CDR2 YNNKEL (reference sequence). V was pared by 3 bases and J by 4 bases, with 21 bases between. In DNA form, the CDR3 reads TGTGCCAGCAGCCATAATAGGGGAACAGCGAACCCCTATGGCTACACCTTC. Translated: CASSHNRGTANPYGYTF.

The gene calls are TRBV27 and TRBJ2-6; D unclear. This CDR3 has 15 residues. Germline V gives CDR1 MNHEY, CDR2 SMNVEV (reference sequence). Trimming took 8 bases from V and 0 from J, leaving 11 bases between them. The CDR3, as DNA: TGTGCCAGCCGCCGGTTGAGCTCTGGGGCCAACGTCCTGACTTTC. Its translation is CASRRLSSGANVLTF. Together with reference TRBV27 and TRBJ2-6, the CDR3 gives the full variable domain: EAQVTQNPRYLITVTGKKLTVTCSQNMNHEYMSWYRQDPGLGLRQIYYSMNVEVTDKGDVPEGYKVSRKEKRNFPLILESPSPNQTSLYFCASRRLSSGANVLTFGAGSRLTVL.

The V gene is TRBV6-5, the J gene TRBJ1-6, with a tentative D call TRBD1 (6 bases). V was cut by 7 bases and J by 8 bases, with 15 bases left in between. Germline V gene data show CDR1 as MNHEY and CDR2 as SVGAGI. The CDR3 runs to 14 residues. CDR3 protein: CASTATGSYSPLHF. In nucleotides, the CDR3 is TGTGCCAGCACGGCAACAGGGTCGTATTCACCCCTCCACTTT.

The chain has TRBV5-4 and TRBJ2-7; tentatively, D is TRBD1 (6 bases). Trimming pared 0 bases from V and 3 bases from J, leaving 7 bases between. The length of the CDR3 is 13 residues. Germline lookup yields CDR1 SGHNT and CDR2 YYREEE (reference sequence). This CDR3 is CASSLGGGYEQYF. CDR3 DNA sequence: TGTGCCAGCAGCTTGGGAGGGGGCTACGAGCAGTACTTC.

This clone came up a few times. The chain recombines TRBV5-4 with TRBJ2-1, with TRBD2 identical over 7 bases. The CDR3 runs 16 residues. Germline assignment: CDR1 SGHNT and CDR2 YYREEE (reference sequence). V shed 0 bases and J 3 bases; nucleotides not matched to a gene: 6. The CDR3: CASSLALGGDYNEQFF. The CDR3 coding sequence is TGTGCCAGCAGCTTGGCCTTGGGGGGGGACTACAATGAGCAGTTCTTC.

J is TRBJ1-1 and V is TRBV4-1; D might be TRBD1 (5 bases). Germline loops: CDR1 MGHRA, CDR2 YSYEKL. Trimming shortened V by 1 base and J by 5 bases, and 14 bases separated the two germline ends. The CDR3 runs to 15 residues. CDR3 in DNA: TGCGCCAGCAGCCAAGCCGGGGGAAGGCTAACTGAAGCTTTCTTT. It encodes CASSQAGGRLTEAFF.

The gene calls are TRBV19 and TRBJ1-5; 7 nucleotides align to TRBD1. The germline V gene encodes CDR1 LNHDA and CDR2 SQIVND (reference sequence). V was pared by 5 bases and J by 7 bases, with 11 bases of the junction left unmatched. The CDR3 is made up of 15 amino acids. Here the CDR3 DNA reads TGTGCCAGTAGTCCACTTGGGCAGGGGGACCAGCCCCAGCATTTT. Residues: CASSPLGQGDQPQHF.

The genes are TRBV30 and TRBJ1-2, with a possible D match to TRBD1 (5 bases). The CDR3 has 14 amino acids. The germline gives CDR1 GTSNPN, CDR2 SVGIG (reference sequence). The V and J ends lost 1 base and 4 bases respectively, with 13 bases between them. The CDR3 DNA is TGTGCCTGGAGTGGGAGTTTTCAGGGCTATGGCTACACCTTC. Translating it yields CAWSGSFQGYGYTF.

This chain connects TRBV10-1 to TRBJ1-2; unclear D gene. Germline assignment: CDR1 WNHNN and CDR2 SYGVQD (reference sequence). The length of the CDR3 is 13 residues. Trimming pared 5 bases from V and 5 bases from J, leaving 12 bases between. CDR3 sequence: CASSPVRVYGYTF. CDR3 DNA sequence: TGCGCCAGCAGTCCCGTCCGAGTATATGGCTACACCTTC.

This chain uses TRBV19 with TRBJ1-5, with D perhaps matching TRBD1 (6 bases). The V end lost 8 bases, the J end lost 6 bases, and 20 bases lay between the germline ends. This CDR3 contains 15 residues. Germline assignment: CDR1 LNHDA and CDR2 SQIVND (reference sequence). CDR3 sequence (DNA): TGTGCCAGTGGACGCGAGCAGGGGAGGGGTCAGCCCCAGCATTTT. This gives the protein CASGREQGRGQPQHF.

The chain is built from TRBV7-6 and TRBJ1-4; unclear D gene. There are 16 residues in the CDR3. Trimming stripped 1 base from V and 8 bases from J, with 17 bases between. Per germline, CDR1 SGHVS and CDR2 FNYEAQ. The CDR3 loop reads CASSLDRLSVGEKLFF. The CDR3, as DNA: TGTGCCAGCAGCTTAGACCGCTTATCTGTCGGGGAAAAACTGTTTTTT.

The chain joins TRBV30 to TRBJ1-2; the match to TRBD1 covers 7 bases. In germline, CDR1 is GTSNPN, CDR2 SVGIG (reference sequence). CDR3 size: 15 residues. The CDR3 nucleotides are TGTGCGGGGACAGTCTATAGTCTCTTCGACTATGGCTACACCTTC. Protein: CAGTVYSLFDYGYTF.

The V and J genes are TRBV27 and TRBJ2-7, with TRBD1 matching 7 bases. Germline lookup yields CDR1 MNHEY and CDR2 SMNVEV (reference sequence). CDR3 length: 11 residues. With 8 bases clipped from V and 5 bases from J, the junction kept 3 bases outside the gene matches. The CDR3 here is CASGQVHEQYF. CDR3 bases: TGTGCCAGCGGACAGGTCCACGAGCAGTACTTC.

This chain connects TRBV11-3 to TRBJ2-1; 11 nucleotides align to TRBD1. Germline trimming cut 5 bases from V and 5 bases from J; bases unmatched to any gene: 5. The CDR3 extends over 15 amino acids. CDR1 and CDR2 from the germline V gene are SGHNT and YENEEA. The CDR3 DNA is TGTGCCAGCAGCAGCCGGGACAGGGGGGACAATGAGCAGTTCTTC. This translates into CASSSRDRGDNEQFF. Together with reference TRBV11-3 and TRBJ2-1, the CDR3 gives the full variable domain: EAGVVQSPRYKIIEKKQPVAFWCNPISGHNTLYWYLQNLGQGPELLIRYENEEAVDDSQLPKDRFSAERLKGVDSTLKIQPAELGDSAVYLCASSSRDRGDNEQFFGPGTRLTVL.

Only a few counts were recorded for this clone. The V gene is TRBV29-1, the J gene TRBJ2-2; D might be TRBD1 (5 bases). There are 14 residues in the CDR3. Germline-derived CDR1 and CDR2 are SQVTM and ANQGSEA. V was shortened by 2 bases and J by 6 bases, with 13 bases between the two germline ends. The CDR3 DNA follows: TGCAGCGTTGAAAGGCAGGGTAATGCCGGGGAGCTGTTTTTT. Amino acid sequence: CSVERQGNAGELFF.

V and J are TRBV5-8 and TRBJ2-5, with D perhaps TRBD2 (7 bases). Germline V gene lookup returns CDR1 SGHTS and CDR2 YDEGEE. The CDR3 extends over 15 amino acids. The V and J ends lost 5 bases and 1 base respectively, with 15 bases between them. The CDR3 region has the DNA TGTGCCAGCAGTGGGGGGGCGATTTTCCAAGAGACCCAGTACTTC. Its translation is CASSGGAIFQETQYF.

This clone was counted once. CDR3 sequence reads: CASSPRLRGHEQFF. The CDR3 bases are TGTGCCAGCAGCCCCCGTCTAAGGGGGCATGAGCAGTTCTTC. The V gene is TRBV6-5, the J gene TRBJ2-1; 7 positions match TRBD1. The germline CDR1 and CDR2 sequences are MNHEY and SVGAGI. The CDR3 totals 14 residues. V dropped 6 bases and J dropped 8; count of bases not matched to a gene: 10.

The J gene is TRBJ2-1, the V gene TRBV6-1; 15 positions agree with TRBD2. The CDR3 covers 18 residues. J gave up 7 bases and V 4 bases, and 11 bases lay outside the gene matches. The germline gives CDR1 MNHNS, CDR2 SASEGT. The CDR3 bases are TGTGCCAGCAGTGGGTTCGGGACTAGCGGGGGGAAACCAAATGAGCAGTTCTTC. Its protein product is CASSGFGTSGGKPNEQFF.

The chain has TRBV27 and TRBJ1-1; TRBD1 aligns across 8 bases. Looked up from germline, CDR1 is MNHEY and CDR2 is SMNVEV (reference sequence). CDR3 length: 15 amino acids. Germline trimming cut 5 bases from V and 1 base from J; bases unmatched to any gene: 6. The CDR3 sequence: CASSLDRGRNTEAFF. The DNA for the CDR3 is TGTGCCAGCAGTCTCGACAGGGGCCGGAACACTGAAGCTTTCTTT.

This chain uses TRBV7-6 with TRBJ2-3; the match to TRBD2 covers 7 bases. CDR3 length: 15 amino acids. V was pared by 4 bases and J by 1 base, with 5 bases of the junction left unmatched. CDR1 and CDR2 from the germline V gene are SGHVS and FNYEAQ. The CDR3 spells CASSWSGARTDTQYF. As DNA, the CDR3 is TGTGCCAGCAGCTGGAGCGGGGCCCGCACAGATACGCAGTATTTT. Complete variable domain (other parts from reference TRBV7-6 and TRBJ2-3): GAGVSQSPRYKVTKRGQDVALRCDPISGHVSLYWYRQALGQGPEFLTYFNYEAQQDKSGLPNDRFSAERPEGSISTLTIQRTEQRDSAMYRCASSWSGARTDTQYFGPGTRLTVL.

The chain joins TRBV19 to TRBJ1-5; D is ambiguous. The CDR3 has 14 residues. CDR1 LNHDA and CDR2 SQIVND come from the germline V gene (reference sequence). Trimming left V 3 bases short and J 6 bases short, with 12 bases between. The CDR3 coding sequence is TGTGCCAGTAGTATTCGGGATTTAGGTCAGCCCCAGCATTTT. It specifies CASSIRDLGQPQHF.

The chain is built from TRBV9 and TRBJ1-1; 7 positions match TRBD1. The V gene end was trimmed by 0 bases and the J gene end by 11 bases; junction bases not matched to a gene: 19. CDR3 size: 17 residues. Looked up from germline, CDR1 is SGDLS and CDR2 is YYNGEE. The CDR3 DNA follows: TGTGCCAGCAGCGTAGGCCCGGACAGGCCCGACACCGGGGACGCTTTCTTT. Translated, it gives CASSVGPDRPDTGDAFF.

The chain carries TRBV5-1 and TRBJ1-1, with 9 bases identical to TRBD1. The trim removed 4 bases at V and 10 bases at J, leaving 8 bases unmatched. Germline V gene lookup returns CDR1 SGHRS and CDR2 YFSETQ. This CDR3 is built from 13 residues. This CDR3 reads CASSATGGGGAFF. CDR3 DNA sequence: TGCGCCAGCAGCGCAACAGGGGGCGGGGGAGCTTTCTTT. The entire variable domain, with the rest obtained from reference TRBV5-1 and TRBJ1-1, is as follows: KAGVTQTPRYLIKTRGQQVTLSCSPISGHRSVSWYQQTPGQGLQFLFEYFSETQRNKGNFPGRFSGRQFSNSRSEMNVSTLELGDSALYLCASSATGGGGAFFGQGTRLTVV.